This paragraph covers one T cell receptor beta chain sequence. The data derive from a study of immune heterogeneity within non-small cell lung tumors. As template, the study used bulk tumor genomic DNA at about 600 ng per sample. Far-apart biopsies, several per primary tumor, were taken during surgery. Newly diagnosed with untreated non-small cell lung cancer, the patients underwent curative surgery. The junction had 5 bases not matched to a gene; V was cut back by 4 bases and J by 4 bases. The length of the CDR3 is 14 residues. Germline lookup yields CDR1 SGHRS and CDR2 YFSETQ. Multiplex PCR amplified TCR beta CDR3 with 32 V and 13 J primers. In TCRdb, the multiplex PCR reads were re-called with MiXCR into one record per CDR3 protein. The sample yields around 2,600 distinct CDR3 sequences, 35% to 50% seen once.

The chain recombines TRBV5-1 with TRBJ2-5, with 9 bases matching TRBD1. The receptor was derived from a woman aged 60-70 years with non-small cell lung cancer. Sequenced input: lung tumor tissue. This chain's CDR3 is CASSSTGGRETQYF. CDR3 DNA: TGCGCCAGCAGCAGTACAGGGGGCAGAGAGACCCAGTACTTC.